This TCR beta chain derives from a study of cytomegalovirus exposure and HLA in healthy donors (dated by TCRdb to 2017 to 2019). Regarding the research as a whole: An earlier analysis of several hundred of the donors reported more than 250 Gb of sequence data and 117 million unique TCR beta sequences from about 179 million T cells. An early release covering roughly 640 HLA-typed donors comprised about 290 gigabases of sequencing data and 65 million to 100 million unique TCR sequences. The genetic ancestry cluster associated with self-reported Caucasian donors included roughly four fifths of the roughly 400 genotyped donors. The study was designed to test whether signatures of past pathogen exposure could be identified by cataloging public T cell receptors. The study profiled the T cell repertoires of 550 to 700 subjects by immunosequencing and related them to cytomegalovirus serostatus. Along with the roughly 710-subject first cohort, a separate validation cohort of approximately 110 different subjects was used. To predict cytomegalovirus infection status, the study combined high-throughput TCR immunosequencing, statistical association of individual TCRs with disease status, and machine learning. A later analysis re-analyzed previously published TCR beta repertoires from 550 to 700 donors and added high-resolution HLA genotyping to study TCR occurrence patterns. Rather than using new phenotypic data, the later analysis identified candidate immune exposures from TCR beta sequences and from how often those sequences occurred across donors. An earlier analysis of 587 of the donors applied high-throughput TCR beta sequencing to assess whether each TCR beta V gene segment acted as functional or pseudogenic. Donor age, sex, ethnicity and CMV serostatus were compiled together with the repertoire data. A later genetic analysis used genome-wide SNP genotypes for about three fifths of the 666 donors, treating that subset as a discovery cohort. Every repertoire in the discovery cohort had been generated on one and the same sequencing platform. Class I and class II HLA loci were covered by the typing at four-digit resolution. The number of donors typed differed by locus, with roughly 620-640 for A, B, C, DRB1 and DQB1, roughly 520 for DQA1, 600 to 610 for DPA1, and over 400 for DPB1. Because of strong linkage in the cohort, 4 to 6 DR-DQ haplotypes were treated as single units for association and clustering. On average, over 200,000 unique TCR beta nucleotide sequences were sequenced per donor among some 420 genotyped donors of the cohort, with roughly 18% of those sequences being non-productive. What the research found in general, with its limitations: In this cohort, only TCR beta chains were sequenced, and detectable features were limited by the absence of alpha or paired-chain data. The classifier was reported to diagnose cytomegalovirus status with high specificity and sensitivity in both the original and validation cohorts. Sequencing depth was assumed to be roughly uniform across donors in the presence/absence analyses, though that assumption may not hold. A further reported finding was that TCR beta sequences accurately predicted the HLA-A and HLA-B alleles for most subjects in the first cohort. Assigning TCR associations to individual alleles was difficult when HLA alleles, especially DR and DQ, strongly co-occurred. Correlated functional status among segregating V segments might reflect linkage disequilibrium, but an unknown experimental factor could not be ruled out. It was suggested by the authors that the approach could potentially be generalized to other disease states and immunological phenotypes. In a later analysis, TCR association rates were found to vary across HLA loci, with the most associated TCRs seen for DRB1 alleles and the fewest for HLA-C alleles. Because counts were too low, roughly 18 rarely observed V segments, including chromosome 9 orphons, were left out of the earlier analysis of about 620 of the donors. In an earlier analysis of some 550 of the donors, most TCR beta V segments were observed in productive rearrangements about 87% or about 30% of the time, broadly matching IMGT annotations. In a later analysis, HLA-associated TCR beta chains showed more clonal expansion and lower generation probabilities than non-associated chains that were equally common. The study gave a list of over 150 TCR beta chains associated with cytomegalovirus. Several of the top co-occurrence clusters appeared to be linked to parvovirus B19, influenza, CMV and Epstein-Barr virus, according to a later analysis. While some public TCRs were present in many individuals, most TCR sequences turned up only very rarely across donors. A group of highly shared sequence variants was considered likely to be a technical artifact of the sequencing pipeline. Compared with the roughly 600-donor mean, donors in an Asian-associated ancestry cluster had fewer N-insertions in productive TCRs, according to a later genetic analysis. At a false discovery rate of 0.05, a later analysis linked roughly 17,000 TCR beta sequences to specific HLA alleles. For the cohort, immune exposure information was limited to CMV serostatus. Because some donors lacked HLA typing at each locus, the association tests relied only on the typed subset. Because the 87-base-pair reads could not distinguish some IMGT-functional V segments, including TRBV6-2 and TRBV6-3, those segments were excluded. In vitro tests confirmed that a few of the cytomegalovirus-associated TCR beta chains recognize cytomegalovirus antigens. In a later genetic analysis, a missense DCLRE1C variant was associated with V-gene and J-gene trimming of TCR beta chains, and the association was replicated in an independent cohort. In a later analysis, most CMV-associated TCR beta chains were found to appear HLA-restricted, with HLA associations seemingly driven largely by CMV exposure.

The cohort consisted of hundreds of healthy bone marrow donors. At the time of sampling, all cohort members were nominally healthy, though unrecorded immune exposures were likely present. The donor was CMV seronegative and was included in the group of 352 seronegative cohort members. A peripheral blood sample was provided by each donor, and peripheral blood mononuclear cells were used for TCR beta sequencing. Genomic DNA was extracted from the blood cell samples with the Qiagen DNeasy Blood Extraction Kit. Receptors were amplified or captured by the immunoSEQ multiplex PCR assay. For the multiplex PCR, a mixture combining 60 forward primers for TCR Vbeta segments and 13 reverse primers for TCR Jbeta segments was used. A multiplex PCR assay on genomic DNA amplified the CDR3 region of rearranged TCR beta genes. The Illumina HiSeq System was used to sequence the amplified TCR beta libraries as 87-base-pair reads. Regarding the original processing steps: A later analysis counted 65 million to 90 million unique TCR beta chains across the 640 or so repertoires, and roughly 11 million of these chains were shared by at least two donors. To remove PCR and sequencing errors, raw reads were error-corrected and collapsed into unique sequences using a nearest-neighbor algorithm that merged closely related sequences. Alignment of CDR3 sequences to IMGT reference sequences was used to assign V, D and J gene segments. For a sequence to be retained, a match of at least six nucleotides to both a V gene segment and a J gene segment was required. A rearrangement counted as productive if the CDR3 had no stop codons and remained in frame with V and J, and every other rearrangement counted as non-productive. Following IMGT convention, CDR3 was defined as the stretch from the second conserved V-encoded cysteine up to the conserved J-encoded phenylalanine. Sequences without an unambiguous match to a single V gene segment were excluded from the earlier analysis of approximately 560 of the donors. An earlier analysis of around 600 of the donors classified V segments as functional when productive rearrangements were above 56.7% and as segregating when the standard deviation between donors was above 5%. A statistical classification framework was built to diagnose cytomegalovirus status from the catalog of TCR beta chain sequences. A later analysis assigned V and J genes by comparing TCR nucleotide sequences with IMGT/GENE-DB human TR gene sequences. The TCRdist pipeline was used in a later analysis to assign CDR3 sequences and most-parsimonious VDJ recombination scenarios. A later analysis defined each TCR beta chain by its CDR3 amino acid sequence plus V-gene family, and excluded reads lacking a unique V-gene family. A later analysis removed roughly 590 highly shared, low-generation-probability nucleotide sequences to deal with suspected cross-contamination and a sequencing artifact. In a later analysis, a clonal expansion index for each public chain was calculated from normalized within-repertoire ranks of inferred template counts. A later analysis computed generation probabilities with a VDJ recombination model fitted to out-of-frame rearrangements, and checked the results against IGoR. In a later analysis, TCR-TCR, TCR-HLA and TCR-CMV co-occurrence was scored with hypergeometric tests, and a repertoire-size bias correction was applied to TCR pairs. False discovery rates were estimated in a later analysis by permuting HLA or CMV assignments 20 times. In a later analysis, co-occurring TCRs were grouped using DBSCAN, with TCRdist sequence similarity added in when clustering inside HLA-allele-positive subsets. Repertoires with fewer than 30,000 or more than 120,000 public chains, plus five repertoires with anomalous nucleotide sharing, were excluded from co-occurrence clustering. What TCRdb holds here is the immuneACCESS table cut down to in-frame rearrangements. Part of the clones is not present; checked against another copy, under half of the missing clones reflect an unresolved V gene, and the others are unexplained. The D gene and trimming were derived from the DNA, and the V and J assignments and clone size from that table. The sample has some 130,000 clones on record, more than 70% of them singletons. The ten largest clones capture roughly 1.1% of the sample.

CDR3 length: 15 amino acids, cysteine to phenylalanine. Only the CDR3 DNA is retained, 45 bases long and in frame from the first base. Trimming costs V 5 bases and J 5 bases, and their ends lie 16 bases apart. CDR1 and CDR2 are read off the germline V gene (reference sequence) as LNHDA and SQIVND. This clone has only one observation. The antigen this receptor binds is unknown. No base qualities exist here, and no much larger clone lies one base off it. The V and J segments used are TRBV19 and TRBJ1-5; no confident D gene assignment can be made. Sequencing input: PBMCs. The source is a male donor in good health and CMV-seronegative. The nucleotide sequence reads TGTGCCAGTAGTCCCCCGGGGAGGGCGGATCAGCCCCAGCATTTT. This translates into CASSPPGRADQPQHF.